This entry lists 2 T cell receptor beta chains sequenced from one sample in a study of blood T cell repertoires in COVID-19. Profiling relied on immunoSEQ multiplex PCR, and the TCRdb table lists in-frame clones only, not all of them. The sample contains under 70,000 clones, about 87% of which appear only once. Sequenced material: peripheral blood. The source of these receptors is a woman in her seventies with acute or convalescent COVID-19.

V is TRBV4-1 and J is TRBJ1-4; D may be TRBD1 (5 bases). Germline CDR1 is MGHRA and CDR2 is YSYEKL. Trimming cost V 3 bases and J 0 bases, with 14 bases left between them. The CDR3 is 17 residues long. The CDR3 here is CASSHGWGDATNEKLFF. DNA of the CDR3: TGCGCCAGCAGCCATGGTTGGGGGGATGCAACTAATGAAAAACTGTTTTTT.

The chain recombines TRBV28 with TRBJ1-4; D gene unclear. The CDR3 has 15 amino acids. The germline gives CDR1 MDHEN, CDR2 SYDVKM. Trimming shortened V by 9 bases and J by 2 bases, and 16 bases separated the two germline ends. CDR3 sequence: CASSSRGSTNEKLFF. CDR3 bases: TGTGCCAGTTCCTCCCGGGGATCGACTAATGAAAAACTGTTTTTT.